This T cell receptor (beta chain) was recovered during a study of blood T cell repertoires in COVID-19. Study background: Specimens from acute and convalescent COVID-19 originated in the United States, Italy and Spain.

Adults between roughly 18 and 95 years of age took part from about two dozen US areas. Either two negative PCRs, clearance, or symptom resolution qualified Cohort 3 donors as recovered. Here immunoSEQ multiplex PCR was the method, and the copy in TCRdb shows in-frame clones only, minus some. The sample yields 370,000 or so clones, 87% seen once. The germline V gene encodes CDR1 MGHRA and CDR2 YSYEKL. V lost 4 bases and J lost 5, with 12 bases in between. The CDR3 sequence is 14 residues long. Sequencing was carried out using PBMCs or T cells enriched from blood (not recorded which). The TCR sequence derives from a young man who had recovered from COVID-19. This chain uses TRBV4-1 with TRBJ2-1; D is possibly TRBD2 (5 bases). Here the CDR3 DNA reads TGCGCCAGCAGCCGGGTATTGCGGGACAATGAGCAGTTCTTC. It translates to CASSRVLRDNEQFF.